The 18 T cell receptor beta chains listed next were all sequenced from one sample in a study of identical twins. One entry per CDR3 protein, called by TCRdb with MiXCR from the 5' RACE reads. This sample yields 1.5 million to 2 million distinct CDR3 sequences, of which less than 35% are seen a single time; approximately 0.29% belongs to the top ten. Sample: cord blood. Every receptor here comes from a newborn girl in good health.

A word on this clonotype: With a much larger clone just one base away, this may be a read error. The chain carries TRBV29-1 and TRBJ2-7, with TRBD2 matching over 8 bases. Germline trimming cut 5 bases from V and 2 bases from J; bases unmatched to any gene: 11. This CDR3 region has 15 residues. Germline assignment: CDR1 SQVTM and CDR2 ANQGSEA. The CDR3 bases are TGCAGCGTTAGCGGAAAGCGGGGGCGACCCTACGAGCAGTACTTC. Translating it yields CSVSGKRGRPYEQYF.

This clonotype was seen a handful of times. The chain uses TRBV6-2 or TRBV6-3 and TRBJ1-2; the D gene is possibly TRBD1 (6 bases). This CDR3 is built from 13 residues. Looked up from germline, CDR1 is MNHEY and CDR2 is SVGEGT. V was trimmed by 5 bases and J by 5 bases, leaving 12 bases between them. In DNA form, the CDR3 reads TGTGCCAGCAGTCCCGACAGGATGTATGGCTACACCTTC. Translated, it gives CASSPDRMYGYTF.

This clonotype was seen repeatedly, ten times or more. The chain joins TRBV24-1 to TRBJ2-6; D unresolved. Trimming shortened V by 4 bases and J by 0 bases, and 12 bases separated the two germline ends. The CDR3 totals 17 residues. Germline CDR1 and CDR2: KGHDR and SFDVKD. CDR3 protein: CATSEPEHVSGANVLTF. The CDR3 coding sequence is TGTGCCACCAGTGAACCCGAACACGTCTCTGGGGCCAACGTCCTGACTTTC.

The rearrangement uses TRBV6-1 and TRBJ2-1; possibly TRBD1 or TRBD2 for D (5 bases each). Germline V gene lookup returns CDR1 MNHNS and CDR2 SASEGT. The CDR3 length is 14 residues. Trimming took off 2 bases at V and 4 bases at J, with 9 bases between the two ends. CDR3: CASSESGPYNEQFF. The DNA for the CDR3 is TGTGCCAGCAGTGAATCGGGGCCTTACAATGAGCAGTTCTTC.

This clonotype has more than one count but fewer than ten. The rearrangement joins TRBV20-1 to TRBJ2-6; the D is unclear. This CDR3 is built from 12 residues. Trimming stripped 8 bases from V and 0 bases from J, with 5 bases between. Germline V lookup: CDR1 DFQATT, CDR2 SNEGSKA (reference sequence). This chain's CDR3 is CSSYSGANVLTF. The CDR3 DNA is TGCAGTAGCTACTCTGGGGCCAACGTCCTGACTTTC.

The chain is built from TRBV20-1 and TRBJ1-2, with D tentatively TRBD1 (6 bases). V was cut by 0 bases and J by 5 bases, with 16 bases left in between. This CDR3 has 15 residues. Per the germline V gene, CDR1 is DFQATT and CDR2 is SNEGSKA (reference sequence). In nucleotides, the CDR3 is TGCAGTGCTAGAGATGGTCAGGGGCCTTGGTATGGCTACACCTTC. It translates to CSARDGQGPWYGYTF.

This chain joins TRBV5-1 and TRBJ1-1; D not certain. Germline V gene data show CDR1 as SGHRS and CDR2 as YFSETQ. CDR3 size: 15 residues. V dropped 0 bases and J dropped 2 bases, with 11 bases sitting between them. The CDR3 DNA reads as TGCGCCAGCAGCTTGGTTCGGACCCTCAACACTGAAGCTTTCTTT. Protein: CASSLVRTLNTEAFF.

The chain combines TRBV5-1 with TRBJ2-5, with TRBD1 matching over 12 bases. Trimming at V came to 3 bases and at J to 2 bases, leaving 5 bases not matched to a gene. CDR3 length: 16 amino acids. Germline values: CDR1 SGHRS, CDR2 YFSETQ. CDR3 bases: TGCGCCAGCAGCTCGGGGACAGGGGGCTGGCAAGAGACCCAGTACTTC. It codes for CASSSGTGGWQETQYF.

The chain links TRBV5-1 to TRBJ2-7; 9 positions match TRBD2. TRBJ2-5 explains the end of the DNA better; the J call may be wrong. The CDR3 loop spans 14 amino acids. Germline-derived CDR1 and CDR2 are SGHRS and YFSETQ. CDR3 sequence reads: CASSPFSGSETQYF. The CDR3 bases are TGCGCCAGCAGCCCGTTTAGCGGGAGTGAGACCCAGTACTTC.

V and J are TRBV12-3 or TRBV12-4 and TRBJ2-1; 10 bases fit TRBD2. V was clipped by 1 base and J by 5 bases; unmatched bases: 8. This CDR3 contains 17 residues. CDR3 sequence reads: CASSLGLSGRGDNEQFF. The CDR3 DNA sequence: TGTGCCAGCAGTTTAGGGTTAAGCGGGAGGGGCGACAATGAGCAGTTCTTC.

CDR3 coding DNA: TGCAGTGCCGTGACTAGAAGCTCCTACAATGAGCAGTTCTTC. This codes for CSAVTRSSYNEQFF. The chain employs TRBV20-1 and TRBJ2-1; possible D gene TRBD2, 6 bases. The germline V gene encodes CDR1 DFQATT and CDR2 SNEGSKA (reference sequence). V lost 6 bases and J lost 0, with 12 bases in between. The CDR3 contains 14 residues.

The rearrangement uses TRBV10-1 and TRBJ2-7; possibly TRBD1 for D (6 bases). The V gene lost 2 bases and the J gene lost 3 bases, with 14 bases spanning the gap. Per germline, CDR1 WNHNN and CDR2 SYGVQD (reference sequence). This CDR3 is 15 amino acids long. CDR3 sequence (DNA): TGCGCCAGCAGTGAGAAGGACAGTAGGGGCTACGAGCAGTACTTC. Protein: CASSEKDSRGYEQYF.

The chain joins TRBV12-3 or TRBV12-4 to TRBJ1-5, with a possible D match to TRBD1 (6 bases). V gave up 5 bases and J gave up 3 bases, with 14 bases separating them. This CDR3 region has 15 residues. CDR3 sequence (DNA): TGTGCCAGCAGTGAGGGGGGAGGGAACAATCAGCCCCAGCATTTT. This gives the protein CASSEGGGNNQPQHF.

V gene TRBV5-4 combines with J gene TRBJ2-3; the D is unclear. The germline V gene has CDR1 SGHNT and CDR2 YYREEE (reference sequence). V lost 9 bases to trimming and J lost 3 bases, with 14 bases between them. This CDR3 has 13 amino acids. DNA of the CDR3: TGTGCCACCACAGCCCTGAGGACAGATACGCAGTATTTT. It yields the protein CATTALRTDTQYF.

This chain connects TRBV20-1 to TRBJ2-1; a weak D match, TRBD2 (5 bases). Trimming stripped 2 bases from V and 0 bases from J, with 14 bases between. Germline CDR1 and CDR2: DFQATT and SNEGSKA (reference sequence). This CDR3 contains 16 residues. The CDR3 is CSARPEEASSYNEQFF. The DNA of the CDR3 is TGCAGTGCTAGACCGGAGGAGGCGAGCTCCTACAATGAGCAGTTCTTC.

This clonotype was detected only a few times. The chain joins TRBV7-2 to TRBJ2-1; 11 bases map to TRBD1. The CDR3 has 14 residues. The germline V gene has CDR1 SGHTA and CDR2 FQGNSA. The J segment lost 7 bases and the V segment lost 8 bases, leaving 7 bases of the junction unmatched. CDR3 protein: CASGGQGAVNEQFF. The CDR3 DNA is TGTGCCAGCGGAGGACAGGGGGCTGTGAATGAGCAGTTCTTC.

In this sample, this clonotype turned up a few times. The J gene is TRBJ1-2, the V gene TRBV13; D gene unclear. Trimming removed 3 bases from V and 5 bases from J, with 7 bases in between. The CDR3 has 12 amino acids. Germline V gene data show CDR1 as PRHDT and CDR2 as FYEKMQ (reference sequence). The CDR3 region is CASSFNRYGYTF. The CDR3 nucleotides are TGTGCCAGCAGCTTCAATCGTTATGGCTACACCTTC.

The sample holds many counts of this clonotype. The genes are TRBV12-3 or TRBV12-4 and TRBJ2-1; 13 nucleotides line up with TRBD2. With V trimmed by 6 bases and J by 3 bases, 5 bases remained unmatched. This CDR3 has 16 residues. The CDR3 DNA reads TGTGCCAGCAGACTCGGACTAGCGGGAGTCTACAATGAGCAGTTCTTC. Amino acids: CASRLGLAGVYNEQFF.